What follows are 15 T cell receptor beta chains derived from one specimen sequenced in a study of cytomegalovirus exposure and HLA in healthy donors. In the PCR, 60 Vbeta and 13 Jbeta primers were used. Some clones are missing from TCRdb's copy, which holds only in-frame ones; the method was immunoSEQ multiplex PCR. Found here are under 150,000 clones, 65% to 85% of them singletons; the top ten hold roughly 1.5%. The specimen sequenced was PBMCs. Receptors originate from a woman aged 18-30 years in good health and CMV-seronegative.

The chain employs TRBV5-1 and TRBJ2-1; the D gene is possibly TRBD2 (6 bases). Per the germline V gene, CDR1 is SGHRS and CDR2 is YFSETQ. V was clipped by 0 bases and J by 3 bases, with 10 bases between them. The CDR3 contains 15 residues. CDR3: CASSLGTTFYNEQFF. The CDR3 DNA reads TGCGCCAGCAGCTTGGGGACTACTTTCTACAATGAGCAGTTCTTC.

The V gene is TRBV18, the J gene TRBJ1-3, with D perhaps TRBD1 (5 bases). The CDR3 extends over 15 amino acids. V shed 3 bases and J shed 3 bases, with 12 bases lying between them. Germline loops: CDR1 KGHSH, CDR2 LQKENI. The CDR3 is CASSPGSQGGNTIYF. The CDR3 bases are TGTGCCAGCTCACCGGGATCCCAGGGTGGAAACACCATATATTTT. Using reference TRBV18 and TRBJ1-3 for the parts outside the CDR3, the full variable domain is NAGVMQNPRHLVRRRGQEARLRCSPMKGHSHVYWYRQLPEEGLKFMVYLQKENIIDESGMPKERFSAEFPKEGPSILRIQQVVRGDSAAYFCASSPGSQGGNTIYFGEGSWLTVV.

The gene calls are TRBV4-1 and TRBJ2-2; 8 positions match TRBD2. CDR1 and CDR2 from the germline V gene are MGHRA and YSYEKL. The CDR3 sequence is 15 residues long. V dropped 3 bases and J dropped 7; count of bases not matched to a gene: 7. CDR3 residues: CASSQRLARNGELFF. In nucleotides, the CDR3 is TGCGCCAGCAGCCAGCGACTAGCGCGTAACGGGGAGCTGTTTTTT.

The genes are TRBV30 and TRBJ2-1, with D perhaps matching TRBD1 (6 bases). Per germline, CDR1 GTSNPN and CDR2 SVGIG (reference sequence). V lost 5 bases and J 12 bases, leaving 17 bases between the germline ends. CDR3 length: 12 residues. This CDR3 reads CAWGGVGAGQFF. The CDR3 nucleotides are TGTGCCTGGGGAGGTGTGGGGGCTGGGCAGTTCTTC.

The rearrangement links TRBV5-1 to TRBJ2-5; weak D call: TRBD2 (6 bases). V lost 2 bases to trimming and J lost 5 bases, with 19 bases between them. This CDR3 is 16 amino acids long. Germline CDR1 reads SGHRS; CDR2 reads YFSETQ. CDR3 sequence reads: CASSFPGGKELETQYF. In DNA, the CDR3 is TGCGCCAGCAGCTTTCCCGGGGGTAAGGAGCTCGAGACCCAGTACTTC.

CDR3 sequence reads: CASSLAPQGAETEAFF. The DNA for the CDR3 is TGCGCCAGCAGCTTGGCACCACAGGGGGCTGAAACTGAAGCTTTCTTT. The chain carries TRBV5-1 and TRBJ1-1; TRBD1 matches 9 bases. With V trimmed by 0 bases and J by 5 bases, 8 bases remained unmatched. This CDR3 region has 16 residues. Germline CDR1 SGHRS, CDR2 YFSETQ.

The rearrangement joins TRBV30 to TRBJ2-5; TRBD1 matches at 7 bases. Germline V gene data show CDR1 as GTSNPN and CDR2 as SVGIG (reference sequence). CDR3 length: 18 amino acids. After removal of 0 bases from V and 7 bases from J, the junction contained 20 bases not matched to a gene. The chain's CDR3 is CAWSVGEGTATPSGTQYF. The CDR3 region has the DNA TGTGCCTGGAGTGTGGGAGAGGGGACAGCCACCCCATCAGGGACCCAGTACTTC.

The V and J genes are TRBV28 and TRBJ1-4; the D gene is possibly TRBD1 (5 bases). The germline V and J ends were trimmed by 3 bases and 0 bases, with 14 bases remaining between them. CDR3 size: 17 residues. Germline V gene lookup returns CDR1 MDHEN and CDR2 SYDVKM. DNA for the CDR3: TGTGCCAGCAGTTTGGAAACAGGATCCTCAACTAATGAAAAACTGTTTTTT. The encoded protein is CASSLETGSSTNEKLFF.

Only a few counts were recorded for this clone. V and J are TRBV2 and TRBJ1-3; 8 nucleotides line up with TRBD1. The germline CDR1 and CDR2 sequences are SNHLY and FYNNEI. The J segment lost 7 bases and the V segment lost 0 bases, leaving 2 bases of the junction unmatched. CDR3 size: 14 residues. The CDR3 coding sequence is TGTGCCAGCAGTGAAGCTCACAGGGGGAACACCATATATTTT. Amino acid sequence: CASSEAHRGNTIYF. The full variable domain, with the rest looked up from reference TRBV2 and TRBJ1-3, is EPEVTQTPSHQVTQMGQEVILRCVPISNHLYFYWYRQILGQKVEFLVSFYNNEISEKSEIFDDQFSVERPDGSNFTLKIRSTKLEDSAMYFCASSEAHRGNTIYFGEGSWLTVV.

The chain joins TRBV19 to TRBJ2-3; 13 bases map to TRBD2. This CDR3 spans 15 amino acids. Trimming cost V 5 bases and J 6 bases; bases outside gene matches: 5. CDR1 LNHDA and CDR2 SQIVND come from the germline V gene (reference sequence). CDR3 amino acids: CASSRLAGGSDTQYF. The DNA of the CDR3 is TGTGCCAGTAGTCGACTAGCGGGAGGATCGGATACGCAGTATTTT.

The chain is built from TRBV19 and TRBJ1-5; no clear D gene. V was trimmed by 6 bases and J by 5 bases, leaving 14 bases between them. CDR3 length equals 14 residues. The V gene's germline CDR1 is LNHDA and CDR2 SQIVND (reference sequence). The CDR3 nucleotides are TGTGCCAGTAGAGGAGCACCAAATCATCAGCCCCAGCATTTT. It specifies CASRGAPNHQPQHF.

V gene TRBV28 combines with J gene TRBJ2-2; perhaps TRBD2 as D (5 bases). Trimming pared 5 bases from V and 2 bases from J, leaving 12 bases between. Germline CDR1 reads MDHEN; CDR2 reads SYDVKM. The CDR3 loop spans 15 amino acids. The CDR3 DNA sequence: TGTGCCAGCAGTCTAACGGGATTAAACACCGGGGAGCTGTTTTTT. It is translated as CASSLTGLNTGELFF.

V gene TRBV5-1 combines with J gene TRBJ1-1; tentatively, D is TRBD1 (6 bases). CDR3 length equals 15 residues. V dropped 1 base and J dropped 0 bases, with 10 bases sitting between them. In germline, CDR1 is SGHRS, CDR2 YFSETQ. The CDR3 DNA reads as TGCGCCAGCAGCTTGACAGGGAGTATGAACACTGAAGCTTTCTTT. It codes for CASSLTGSMNTEAFF.

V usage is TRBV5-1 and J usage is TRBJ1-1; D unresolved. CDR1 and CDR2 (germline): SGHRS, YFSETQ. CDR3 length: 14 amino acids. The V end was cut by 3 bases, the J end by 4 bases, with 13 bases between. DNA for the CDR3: TGCGCCAGCAGCTACGATGGAACGGGCACTGAAGCTTTCTTT. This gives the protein CASSYDGTGTEAFF.

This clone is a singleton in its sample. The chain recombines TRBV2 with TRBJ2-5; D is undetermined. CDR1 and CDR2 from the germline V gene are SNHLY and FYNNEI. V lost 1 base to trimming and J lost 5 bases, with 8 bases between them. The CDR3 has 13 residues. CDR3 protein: CASSEVLRETQYF. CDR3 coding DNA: TGTGCCAGCAGTGAAGTATTGCGGGAGACCCAGTACTTC.